The present T cell receptor beta chain was sequenced within a study of metastatic and nonmetastatic thyroid tumors. Patients had received no treatment of any kind before thyroid surgery. TCRdb re-clonotyped the PCR reads via MiXCR. Among 35,000 to 45,000 clones listed, around 28% were seen once. This clone came up many times. This CDR3 is also generated by other DNA sequences in the sample. Trimming left V 7 bases short and J 5 bases short, with 12 bases between. Germline V gene lookup returns CDR1 SEHNR and CDR2 FQNEAQ (reference sequence). This CDR3 is built from 12 residues. The V and J genes are TRBV7-9 and TRBJ2-7; D is undetermined. Specimen: blood. The receptor was derived from a male donor with papillary thyroid cancer or a benign thyroid nodule (not recorded which). Some clones in this sample may be carry-over from other donors' samples. The CDR3 bases are TGTGCCAGCACCAGTTGGGAAGACGAGCAGTACTTC. Translation: CASTSWEDEQYF.